This T cell receptor (beta chain) originates from a study of blood T cells in healthy people across ages (dated by TCRdb to about 2015). For the study in its entirety: Template switching captured roughly one uniquely barcoded TCR beta cDNA molecule per two T cells in model experiments. Using deep sequencing normalized with unique cDNA molecular identifiers, the study measured how TCR beta repertoire diversity changes with age. Donors were grouped into four age groups: young (average 16 years), middle-aged (around 39), aged (around 60) and long-lived (approximately 75). Donors of different ages were randomly distributed across sequencing lanes to avoid experimental bias. Two additional independent replicas of 1 million unique cDNA reads from the same blood draw were analyzed for two donors (one aged 18 to 30 and one aged 80 or older). Paper-wide results and their limitations: There was a strong correlation between observed TCR beta diversity and the percentage of naive T cells measured by flow cytometry. Compared with the aged group, the long-lived group had more naive CD4+ T cells, fewer expanded clones and increased TCR diversity, a pattern suggesting age selection. Donor CMV infection status was unknown, potentially confounding age-related changes in expanded clonotypes. Since profiling was done on bulk unsorted PBMCs, naive and antigen-experienced compartments could not be conclusively compared. Estimates of total diversity from one million sequenced T cells were regarded as lower bounds and underestimates. As age increased, observed TCR beta diversity per million T cells dropped in a roughly linear way, and a significant reduction was already evident by age 40.

About this clonotype: Its binding antigen is unknown. No per-base quality is available; no much larger clone lies one base away.

Taken from cysteine to phenylalanine, the CDR3 has 13 residues. Left in the record is the CDR3 DNA by itself, 39 bases read in frame from the first base. Trimming costs V 1 base and J 6 bases, and their ends lie 10 bases apart. The germline V gene sets CDR1 to MNHNS and CDR2 to SASEGT. Systemically healthy Caucasian individuals from Russia, some 38 in total and aged roughly 6 to 90 years, were included as donors. Each donor gave 8 to 10 milliliters of peripheral blood, drawn into EDTA-treated Vacutainer tubes. Ficoll-Paque density-gradient centrifugation was used to isolate PBMCs, with at least 6.5 million per sample. Total RNA was extracted from PBMCs with Trizol reagent, with at least 6 micrograms obtained per sample. The percentages of naive CD45RAhigh/CD27high T cells were determined by flow cytometry on a PBMC aliquot from every donor. The library came from 5' RACE. For sequencing, an Illumina HiSeq 2500 was employed. A second PCR of roughly 7 to 11 cycles was performed with a sample-barcoded 5' primer and a J-beta primer mix. A unique molecular identifier was introduced onto each TCR beta cDNA molecule by a template-switch 5' adaptor carrying 12 random nucleotides. Each sample yielded at least 3 million CDR3-containing paired-end reads. The Mint cDNA synthesis kit, primed by a TRBC-specific oligonucleotide, was used to synthesize first-strand cDNA from all RNA. After uracil-DNA glycosylase treatment, a first 18-cycle PCR used universal primers M1SS and BC2_uni_R on all cDNA. The study's processing was this. For normalization, 1 million high-quality reads were randomly selected from each sample, with every read carrying a distinct molecular identifier. Instead of being binned into consensus sequences, reads that shared molecular identifiers were thrown out. CDR3 identification, clonotype clustering and error correction used MiTCR with a Q25 quality threshold and the strictest error-elimination algorithm. A nonparametric unseen species model using Euler transformation provided a lower-bound estimate of total TCR beta diversity. TCRdb reran the public reads through fastp at Q25 and MiXCR, keeping productive beta chains. Rows merge per CDR3 protein into single entries with the most common DNA and genes. The V and J calls and clone size are TCRdb's, not the authors'. This sample gives about 780,000 distinct CDR3 sequences in total; less than 80% of them show up just once. Together, the top ten hold 25% to 35% of the sample.

This TCR came from a man under 40 in good health. In this chain, TRBV6-1 is recombined with TRBJ2-7; a tentative D match to TRBD1 spans 6 bases. The sequenced material came from blood. The CDR3 reads as follows: CASSEVTGREQYF. The DNA reads TGTGCCAGCAGTGAAGTTACAGGGCGCGAGCAGTACTTC.